This T cell receptor (beta chain) is from a study of blood T cell repertoires in COVID-19. Losses at the gene ends were 4 bases for V and 3 bases for J; bases not matched to a gene: 5. The length of the CDR3 is 15 residues. The germline V gene has CDR1 KGHSH and CDR2 LQKENI. This table comes from immunoSEQ multiplex PCR, and its TCRdb copy is limited to in-frame clones, with some not included. The table records 95,000 to 110,000 clones, about 90% of them present only once. Sequencing used peripheral blood. The chain couples TRBV18 to TRBJ1-5; TRBD1 matches at 8 bases. The clonotype comes from a human donor in a cohort sampled during active COVID-19. As DNA, the CDR3 is TGTGCCAGCTCACTTGAGACAGGGGCCAATCAGCCCCAGCATTTT. Translating it yields CASSLETGANQPQHF.